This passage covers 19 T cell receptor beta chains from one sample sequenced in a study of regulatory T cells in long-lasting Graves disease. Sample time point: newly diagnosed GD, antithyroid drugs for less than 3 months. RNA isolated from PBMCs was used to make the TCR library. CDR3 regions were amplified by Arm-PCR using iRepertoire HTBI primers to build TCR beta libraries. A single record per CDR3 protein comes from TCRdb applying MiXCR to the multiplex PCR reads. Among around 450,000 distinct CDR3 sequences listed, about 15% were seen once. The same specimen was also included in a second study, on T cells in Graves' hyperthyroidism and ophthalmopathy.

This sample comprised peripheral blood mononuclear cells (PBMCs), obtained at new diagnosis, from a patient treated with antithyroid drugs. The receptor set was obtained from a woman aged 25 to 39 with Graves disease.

CDR3 loop: CSDGGGAGTEAFF. The CDR3 DNA follows: TGCAGCGACGGGGGGGGTGCGGGGACTGAAGCTTTCTTT. The chain couples TRBV29-1 to TRBJ1-1; a weak D match, TRBD1 (5 bases). CDR1 and CDR2 from the germline V gene are SQVTM and ANQGSEA. Trimming removed 7 bases from V and 5 bases from J, with 17 bases in between. The CDR3 runs to 13 residues.

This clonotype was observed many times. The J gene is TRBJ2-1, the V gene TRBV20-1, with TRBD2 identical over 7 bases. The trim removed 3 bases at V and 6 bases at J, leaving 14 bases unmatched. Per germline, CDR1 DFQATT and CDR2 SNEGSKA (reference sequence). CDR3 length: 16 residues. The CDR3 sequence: CSAREEGRGRGNEQFF. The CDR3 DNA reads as TGCAGTGCTAGGGAAGAAGGGCGCGGGAGAGGCAATGAGCAGTTCTTC.

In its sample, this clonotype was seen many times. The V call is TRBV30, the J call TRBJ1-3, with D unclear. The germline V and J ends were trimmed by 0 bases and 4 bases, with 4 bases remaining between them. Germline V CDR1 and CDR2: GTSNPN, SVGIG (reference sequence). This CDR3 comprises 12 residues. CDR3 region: CAWSVVGNTIYF. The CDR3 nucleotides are TGTGCCTGGAGTGTCGTCGGAAACACCATATATTTT.

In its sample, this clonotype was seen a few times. DNA of the CDR3: TGTGCCAGCAGCTATGCGGGGGCAAGGGATGAAAAACTGTTTTTT. Translating it yields CASSYAGARDEKLFF. The J gene is TRBJ1-4, the V gene TRBV7-3, with D possibly TRBD1 on 6 matching bases. The CDR3 runs to 15 residues. Germline-derived CDR1 and CDR2 are SGHTA and FQGTGA. The V and J ends lost 4 bases and 6 bases respectively, with 15 bases between them.

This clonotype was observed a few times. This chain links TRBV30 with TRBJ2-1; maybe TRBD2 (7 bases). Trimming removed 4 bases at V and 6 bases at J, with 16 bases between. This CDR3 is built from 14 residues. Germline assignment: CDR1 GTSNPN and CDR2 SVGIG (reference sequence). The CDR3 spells CAWMGAGALNEQFF. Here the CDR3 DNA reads TGTGCCTGGATGGGGGCGGGAGCGCTCAATGAGCAGTTCTTC.

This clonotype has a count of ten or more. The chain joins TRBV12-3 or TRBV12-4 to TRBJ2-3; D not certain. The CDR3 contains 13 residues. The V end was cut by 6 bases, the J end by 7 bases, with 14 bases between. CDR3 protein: CASRIPVVNTQYF. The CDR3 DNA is TGTGCCAGCAGGATCCCAGTGGTAAATACGCAGTATTTT.

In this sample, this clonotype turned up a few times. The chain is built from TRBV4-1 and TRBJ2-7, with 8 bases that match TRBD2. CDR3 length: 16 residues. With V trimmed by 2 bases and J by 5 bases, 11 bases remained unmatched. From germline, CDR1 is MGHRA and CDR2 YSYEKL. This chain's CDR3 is CASSQPSSGSPHEQYF. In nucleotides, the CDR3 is TGCGCCAGCAGCCAACCCTCCAGCGGGAGCCCCCACGAGCAGTACTTC.

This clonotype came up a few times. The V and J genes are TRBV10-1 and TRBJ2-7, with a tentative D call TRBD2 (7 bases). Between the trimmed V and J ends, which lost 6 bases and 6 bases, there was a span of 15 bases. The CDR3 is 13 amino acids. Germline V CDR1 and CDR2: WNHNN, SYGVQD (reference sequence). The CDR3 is CASSPQGGGEQYF. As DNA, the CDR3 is TGCGCCAGCAGCCCCCAGGGAGGGGGCGAGCAGTACTTC.

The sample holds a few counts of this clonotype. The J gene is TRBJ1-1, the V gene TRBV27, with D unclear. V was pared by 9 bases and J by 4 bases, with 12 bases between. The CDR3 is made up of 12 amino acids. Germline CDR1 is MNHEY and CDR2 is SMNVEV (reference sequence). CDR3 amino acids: CASRKGATEAFF. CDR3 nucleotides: TGTGCCAGTCGAAAGGGTGCCACTGAAGCTTTCTTT.

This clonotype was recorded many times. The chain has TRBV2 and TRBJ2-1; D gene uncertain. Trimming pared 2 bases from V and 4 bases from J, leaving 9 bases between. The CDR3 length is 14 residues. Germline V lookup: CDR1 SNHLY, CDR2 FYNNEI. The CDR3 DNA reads TGTGCCAGCAGTGAACTGTTAGCTTACAATGAGCAGTTCTTC. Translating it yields CASSELLAYNEQFF.

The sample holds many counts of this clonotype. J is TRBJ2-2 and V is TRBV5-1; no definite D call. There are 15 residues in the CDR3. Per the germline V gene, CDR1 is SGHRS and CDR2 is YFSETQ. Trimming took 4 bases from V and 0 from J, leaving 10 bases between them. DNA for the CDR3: TGCGCCAGCAGCGTATATTCCGCGAACACCGGGGAGCTGTTTTTT. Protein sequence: CASSVYSANTGELFF.

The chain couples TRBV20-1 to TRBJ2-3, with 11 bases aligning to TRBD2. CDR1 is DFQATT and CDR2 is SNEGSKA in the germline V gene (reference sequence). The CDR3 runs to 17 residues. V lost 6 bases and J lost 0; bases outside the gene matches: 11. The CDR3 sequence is CSATRASGRKSTDTQYF. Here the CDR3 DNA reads TGCAGTGCCACGAGGGCTAGCGGGAGGAAAAGCACAGATACGCAGTATTTT.

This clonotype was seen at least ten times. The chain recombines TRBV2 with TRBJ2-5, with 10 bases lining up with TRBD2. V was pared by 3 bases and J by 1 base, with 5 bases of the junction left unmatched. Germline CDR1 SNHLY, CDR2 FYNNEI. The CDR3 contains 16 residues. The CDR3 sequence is CASSDRLAGAQETQYF. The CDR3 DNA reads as TGTGCCAGCAGTGATAGACTAGCGGGCGCCCAAGAGACCCAGTACTTC. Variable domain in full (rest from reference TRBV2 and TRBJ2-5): EPEVTQTPSHQVTQMGQEVILRCVPISNHLYFYWYRQILGQKVEFLVSFYNNEISEKSEIFDDQFSVERPDGSNFTLKIRSTKLEDSAMYFCASSDRLAGAQETQYFGPGTRLLVL.

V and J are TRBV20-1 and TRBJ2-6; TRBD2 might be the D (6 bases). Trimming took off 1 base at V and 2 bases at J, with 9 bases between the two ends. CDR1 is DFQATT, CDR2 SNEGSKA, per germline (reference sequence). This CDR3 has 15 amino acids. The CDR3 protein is CSARVGGTGANVLTF. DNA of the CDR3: TGCAGTGCTAGAGTCGGGGGAACTGGGGCCAACGTCCTGACTTTC.

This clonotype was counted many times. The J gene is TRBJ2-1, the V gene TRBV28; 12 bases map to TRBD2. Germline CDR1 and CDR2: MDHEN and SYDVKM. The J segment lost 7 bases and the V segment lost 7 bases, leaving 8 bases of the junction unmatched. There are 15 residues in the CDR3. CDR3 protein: CASKVGLAGRNEQFF. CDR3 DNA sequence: TGTGCCAGCAAGGTTGGACTAGCGGGAAGAAATGAGCAGTTCTTC.

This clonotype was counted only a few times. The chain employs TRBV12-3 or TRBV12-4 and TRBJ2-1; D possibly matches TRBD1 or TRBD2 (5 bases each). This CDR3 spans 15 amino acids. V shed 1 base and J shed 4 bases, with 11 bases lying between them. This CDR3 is CASSLDPGAYNEQFF. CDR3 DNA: TGTGCCAGCAGTTTAGATCCCGGGGCATACAATGAGCAGTTCTTC.

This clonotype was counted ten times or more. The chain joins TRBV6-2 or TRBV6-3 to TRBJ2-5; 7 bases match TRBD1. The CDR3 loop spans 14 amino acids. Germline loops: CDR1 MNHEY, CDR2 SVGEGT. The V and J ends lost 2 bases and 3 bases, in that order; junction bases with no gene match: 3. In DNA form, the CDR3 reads TGTGCCAGCAGTTACCGGGACAGAAAAGAGACCCAGTACTTC. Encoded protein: CASSYRDRKETQYF.

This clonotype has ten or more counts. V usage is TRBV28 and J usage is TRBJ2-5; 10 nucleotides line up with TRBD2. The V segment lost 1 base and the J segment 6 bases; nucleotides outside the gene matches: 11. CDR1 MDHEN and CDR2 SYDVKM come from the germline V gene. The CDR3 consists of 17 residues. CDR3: CASSLLAGGGTLQTQYF. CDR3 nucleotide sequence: TGTGCCAGCAGTTTATTAGCGGGAGGAGGGACTTTGCAGACCCAGTACTTC.

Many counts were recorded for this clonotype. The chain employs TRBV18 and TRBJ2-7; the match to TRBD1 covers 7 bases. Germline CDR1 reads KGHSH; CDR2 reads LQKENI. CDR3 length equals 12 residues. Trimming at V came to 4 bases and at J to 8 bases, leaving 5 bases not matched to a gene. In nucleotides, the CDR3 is TGTGCCAGCTCACTCCGGGACAGCCAGCAGTACTTC. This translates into CASSLRDSQQYF.